This T cell receptor (beta chain) was captured by sequencing in a study of blood T cell repertoires in COVID-19. About the research overall: Researchers got acute and convalescent COVID-19 samples from the United States, Italy and Spain. PBMCs, B-cell-depleted T cells, or T cells provided the cDNA or gDNA that made up the material.

Germline loops: CDR1 KGHDR, CDR2 SFDVKD. The V segment lost 0 bases and the J segment 3 bases; nucleotides outside the gene matches: 11. The CDR3 spans 18 residues. Per the original data handling: Reference gene primer amplification yielded estimated nucleated cell counts. The repertoire was sequenced with immunoSEQ multiplex PCR; TCRdb's copy has only in-frame clones and lacks some. The V and J calls and clone size come from that table; D and trimming were worked out from the DNA. The profile shows around 320,000 clones, 75% to 90% of them singletons. The chain couples TRBV24-1 to TRBJ1-2, with TRBD1 matching over 8 bases. Sequenced: peripheral blood. This receptor was identified in a man aged 18 to 30 with active or convalescent COVID-19. The CDR3 loop reads CATSDLEQGEGRDYGYTF. CDR3 coding DNA: TGTGCCACCAGTGATTTGGAACAGGGGGAAGGGCGTGACTATGGCTACACCTTC.